A selection of T cell receptor beta chains follows, all from one sample in a study of T cell responses to AZD1222 COVID-19 vaccine. Some clones are missing from TCRdb's copy, which holds only in-frame ones; the method was immunoSEQ multiplex PCR. The top ten clones hold around 12% of a sample with around 140,000 clones, just under 95% of them seen once. Here the sequenced sample was peripheral blood, taken after recovery from COVID-19. Receptors originate from an adult who had recovered from COVID-19. Both conserved end residues are part of each CDR3. D genes are given only for firm matches.

v_gene	j_gene	d_gene	len	CDR3nt	CDR3aa
TRBV10-3	TRBJ1-4	TRBD1	13	TGTGCCATCAGTGGACAGGGACGTGAAAAACTGTTTTTT	CAISGQGREKLFF
TRBV28	TRBJ1-2	NA	14	TGTGCCAGCAGTTTCCTCGGGACGCTCTATGGCTACACCTTC	CASSFLGTLYGYTF
TRBV30	TRBJ1-1	NA	13	TGTGCCTGGAAACCCGGGCCCGGCACTGAAGCTTTCTTT	CAWKPGPGTEAFF
TRBV27	TRBJ2-3	TRBD2	16	TGTGCCAGCGGACCTAGCGGGAGGGCCGGGACAGATACGCAGTATTTT	CASGPSGRAGTDTQYF
TRBV4-2	TRBJ1-2	NA	15	TGTGCCAGCAGCCCCCGGACAGATTCTAACTATGGCTACACCTTC	CASSPRTDSNYGYTF
TRBV6-5	TRBJ2-2	NA	13	TGTGCCAGCACATTAACGACCACCGGGGAGCTGTTTTTT	CASTLTTTGELFF
TRBV3-1/TRBV3-2	TRBJ2-2	NA	16	TGTGCCAGCACAATCCGAGGGGGAGTTGACACCGGGGAGCTGTTTTTT	CASTIRGGVDTGELFF
TRBV30	TRBJ2-1	TRBD2	19	TGTGCCTGGAGTCAACCCGACAGGGTCGAACTAGCGGGATACAATGAGCAGTTCTTC	CAWSQPDRVELAGYNEQFF
TRBV4-1	TRBJ2-1	NA	12	TGCGCCAGCAGCCAACCCCGGGGGCGGCAGTTCTTC	CASSQPRGRQFF
TRBV28	TRBJ2-7	NA	13	TGTGCCAGCACCCTCGCCGGGGCTTACGAGCAGTACTTC	CASTLAGAYEQYF
TRBV6-5	TRBJ2-7	NA	11	TGTGCCAGCAGTCAGTACTACGAGCAGTACTTC	CASSQYYEQYF
TRBV7-2	TRBJ2-7	NA	15	TGTGCCAGCAGCCTTCCCCCTATACAGGGCTACGAGCAGTACTTC	CASSLPPIQGYEQYF
TRBV19	TRBJ1-2	NA	15	TGTGCCAGTAGTATAGATAGGAGGACAGCTGATGGCTACACCTTC	CASSIDRRTADGYTF
TRBV29-1	TRBJ1-1	NA	12	TGCAGCGGTACACAGGGAGTAGGAGAAGCTTTCTTT	CSGTQGVGEAFF
TRBV6-5	TRBJ1-4	TRBD1	16	TGTGCCAGCAGTTGGAGGACAGGGGGAGCGAATGAAAAACTGTTTTTT	CASSWRTGGANEKLFF
TRBV5-1	TRBJ2-1	TRBD2	17	TGCGCCAGCAGCTTGGAAGCTAGCGGGACGTCCTACAATGAGCAGTTCTTC	CASSLEASGTSYNEQFF
TRBV7-9	TRBJ1-2	NA	14	TGTGCCAGCAGCGGGGCGGCGCCTAACTATGGCTACACCTTC	CASSGAAPNYGYTF
TRBV2	TRBJ2-2	TRBD2	16	TGTGCCAGCAGACTACTAGCGGGGACGAACACCGGGGAGCTGTTTTTT	CASRLLAGTNTGELFF
TRBV28	TRBJ1-2	NA	12	TGTGCCAGCAGCACCCCGGGTGGGGGCTACACCTTC	CASSTPGGGYTF
TRBV5-8	TRBJ1-1	NA	14	TGTGCCAGCAGCTTGGTTCGGTGGCCCACTGAAGCTTTCTTT	CASSLVRWPTEAFF
TRBV3-1/TRBV3-2	TRBJ2-7	NA	14	TGTGCCAGCAGCCTTGGACTAAGCTCCTACGAGCAGTACTTC	CASSLGLSSYEQYF
TRBV5-1	TRBJ2-2	NA	14	TGCGCCAGCAGCCCCGAGGGGGGCACCGGGGAGCTGTTTTTT	CASSPEGGTGELFF